This T cell receptor (beta chain) was observed in a study of T cell responses to AZD1222 COVID-19 vaccine. Method: immunoSEQ multiplex PCR; TCRdb's copy keeps in-frame clones and lacks some. The sample holds roughly 40,000 clones, around 91% seen once. V lost 1 base and J lost 3, with 10 bases in between. Per the germline V gene, CDR1 is SGHAT and CDR2 is FQNNGV. This CDR3 contains 15 residues. This sequence joins TRBV11-2 and TRBJ1-5; a weak D match, TRBD1 (6 bases). The sample consisted of peripheral blood, taken 28 days after the second AZD1222 dose. The sequence was collected from an adult who received the AZD1222 COVID-19 vaccine. The CDR3 loop is CASSLGQGPNQPQHF. CDR3 in DNA: TGTGCCAGCAGCTTAGGGCAGGGGCCCAATCAGCCCCAGCATTTT.